Listed below are T cell receptor beta chains from one sample, sequenced in a study of response to subunit inactivated influenza vaccine. TCRdb reprocessed the RT-PCR reads with MiXCR, giving one entry per CDR3 protein. Altogether around 470,000 distinct CDR3 sequences are present, 7.2% being singletons, with the ten largest covering 10% to 15%. This sample comprised PBMCs from blood, obtained less than 30 months after vaccination. The receptors shown here come from a man aged 45 to 75 who received an inactivated influenza vaccine. Each CDR3 is given with its conserved first and last residue. Each record gives: clone size, V gene, J gene, D gene, CDR3 protein, CDR3 DNA. A D gene is named only where the DNA matches it firmly. Expanded clones get a size class; other rows say once, few or many, or leave the size out.

few,TRBV14,TRBJ2-1,-,CASSRDFNEQFF,TGTGCCAGCAGCCGAGATTTTAATGAGCAGTTCTTC
many,TRBV20-1,TRBJ2-1,TRBD1,CSAPRQGQKNEQFF,TGCAGTGCTCCCCGACAGGGCCAAAAGAATGAGCAGTTCTTC
few,TRBV6-5,TRBJ1-1,-,CASSSPGTKAMAFF,TGTGCCAGCAGTTCCCCCGGGACAAAGGCGATGGCTTTCTTT
few,TRBV5-1,TRBJ1-2,TRBD1,CASSPIGTARANYGYTF,TGCGCCAGCAGCCCAATCGGGACAGCGAGAGCTAACTATGGCTACACCTTC
few,TRBV4-2,TRBJ2-7,-,CASSQGRGVYEQYF,TGTGCCAGCAGCCAAGGAAGGGGCGTCTACGAGCAGTACTTC
few,TRBV2,TRBJ2-1,TRBD2,CASMRIAGGGEQFF,TGTGCCAGCATGAGGATAGCGGGGGGAGGTGAGCAGTTCTTC
-,TRBV5-1,TRBJ1-4,TRBD1,CASSLGQADRGSEKLFF,TGCGCCAGCAGCTTGGGGCAGGCGGACAGGGGGAGCGAAAAACTGTTTTTT
few,TRBV5-4,TRBJ2-3,-,CASSFSPPNTDTQYF,TGTGCCAGCAGCTTTTCTCCCCCCAATACAGATACGCAGTATTTT
many,TRBV20-1,TRBJ2-1,-,CSAGKYNEQFF,TGCAGTGCTGGTAAATACAATGAGCAGTTCTTC
-,TRBV20-1,TRBJ2-6,TRBD2,CSATGLAFVSGANVLTF,TGCAGTGCAACGGGACTAGCGTTTGTGTCTGGGGCCAACGTCCTGACTTTC
few,TRBV28,TRBJ2-7,TRBD2,CASSPTSGVPHEQYF,TGTGCCAGCAGTCCGACTAGCGGGGTCCCCCACGAGCAGTACTTC
few,TRBV20-1,TRBJ2-5,TRBD2,CSATFGTSGVARGETQYF,TGCAGTGCTACCTTTGGGACTAGCGGGGTTGCACGTGGGGAGACCCAGTACTTC
many,TRBV24-1,TRBJ2-2,-,CATSDFGDAGELFF,TGTGCCACCAGTGATTTTGGGGATGCCGGGGAGCTGTTTTTT
few,TRBV7-2,TRBJ1-4,TRBD1,CASSLKQGAFEKLFF,TGTGCCAGCAGCTTAAAACAGGGGGCTTTTGAAAAACTGTTTTTT
-,TRBV7-9,TRBJ2-2,-,CASSSQAGNTGELFF,TGTGCCAGCAGCTCCCAAGCCGGGAACACCGGGGAGCTGTTTTTT